This entry is about one TCR beta chain. Its antigen remains unidentified. A clone one base away is much larger, so this may be a read error. The germline V and J ends were trimmed by 5 bases and 7 bases, with 6 bases remaining between them. This CDR3 contains 10 residues. Germline V gene lookup returns CDR1 SGHVS and CDR2 FQNEAQ. Vbeta (60) and Jbeta (13) primers were used in the PCR. TCRdb keeps only in-frame clones here, not all; method: immunoSEQ multiplex PCR. The sample yields approximately 170,000 clones, around 80% seen once. This entry belongs to a study of cytomegalovirus exposure and HLA in healthy donors. The study, taken as a whole, reports: Information on immune exposure was restricted to one variable (CMV serostatus). TCR beta chains associated with HLA were, in a later analysis, more clonally expanded than equally common others.

The donors (healthy individuals) were bone marrow donors. The receptor comes from a woman between 50 and 59 years old in good health and CMV-seropositive. The sample comprised PBMCs. The chain combines TRBV7-8 with TRBJ2-7; the D is unclear. For the CDR3, the DNA is TGTGCCAGCAGCCCCCGGGAGCAGTACTTC. Translated: CASSPREQYF.